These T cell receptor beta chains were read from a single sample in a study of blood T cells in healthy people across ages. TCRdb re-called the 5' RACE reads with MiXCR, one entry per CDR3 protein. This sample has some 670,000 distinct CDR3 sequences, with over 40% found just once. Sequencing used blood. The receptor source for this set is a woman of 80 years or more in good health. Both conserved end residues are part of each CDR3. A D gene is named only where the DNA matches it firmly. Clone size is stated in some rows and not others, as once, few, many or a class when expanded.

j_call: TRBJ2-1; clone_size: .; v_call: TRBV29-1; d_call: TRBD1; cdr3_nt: TGCAGCGTGGGGACAGGGGGGTTACGCAATGAGCAGTTCTTC; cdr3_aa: CSVGTGGLRNEQFF
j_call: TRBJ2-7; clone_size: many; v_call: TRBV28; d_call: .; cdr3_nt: TGTGCCAGCAGCGAGACAGTCTTGGCGGGCTTTGCCTACGAGCAGTACTTC; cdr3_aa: CASSETVLAGFAYEQYF
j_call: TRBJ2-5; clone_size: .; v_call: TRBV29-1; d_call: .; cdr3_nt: TGCAGCGGGGACTCGGGCGCGGAGACCCAGTACTTC; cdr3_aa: CSGDSGAETQYF
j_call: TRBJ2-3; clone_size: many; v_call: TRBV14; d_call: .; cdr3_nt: TGTGCCAGCCGTTGGGGGGCAAGGGATACGCAGTATTTT; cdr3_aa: CASRWGARDTQYF
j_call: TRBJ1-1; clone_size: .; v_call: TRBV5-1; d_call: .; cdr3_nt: TGCGCCAGCAGCTTGGTTTTCATGAACACTGAAGCTTTCTTT; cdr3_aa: CASSLVFMNTEAFF
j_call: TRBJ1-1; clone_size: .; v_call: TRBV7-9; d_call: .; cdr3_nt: TGTGTCAGCAGCCCCGCAACTGAAGCTTTCTTT; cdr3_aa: CVSSPATEAFF
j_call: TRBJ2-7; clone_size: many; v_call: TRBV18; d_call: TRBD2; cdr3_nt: TGTGCCAGCTCCGTAGGGACTAGCGGCGCCTCCCCCTACGAGCAGTACTTC; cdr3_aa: CASSVGTSGASPYEQYF
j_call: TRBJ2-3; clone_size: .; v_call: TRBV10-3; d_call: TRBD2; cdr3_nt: TGTGCCATCAGGCAGTCTAGCGGGGGGACAGATACGCAGTATTTT; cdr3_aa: CAIRQSSGGTDTQYF
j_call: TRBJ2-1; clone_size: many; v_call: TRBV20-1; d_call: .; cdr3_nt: TGCAGTGCTAGGGACAGCAGCTCCTACAATGAGCAGTTCTTC; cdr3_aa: CSARDSSSYNEQFF
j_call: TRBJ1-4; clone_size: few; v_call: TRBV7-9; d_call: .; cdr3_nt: TGTGCCAGCAGCTTTCCACAGGAAGGACATGAAAAACTGTTTTTT; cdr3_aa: CASSFPQEGHEKLFF
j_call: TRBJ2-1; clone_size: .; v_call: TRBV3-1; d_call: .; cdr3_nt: TGTGCCAGAAGCCAAGACCGGGGCCGTATATACAATGAGCAGTTCTTC; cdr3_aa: CARSQDRGRIYNEQFF
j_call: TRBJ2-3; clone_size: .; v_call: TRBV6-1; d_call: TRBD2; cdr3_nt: TGTGCCAGCGGGACTACCACAGATACGCAGTATTTT; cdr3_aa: CASGTTTDTQYF
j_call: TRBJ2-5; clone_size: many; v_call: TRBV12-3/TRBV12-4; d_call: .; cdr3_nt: TGTGCCAGCAGTTTGAACGCCGGGACTTCTAAAGAGACCCAGTACTTC; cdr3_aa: CASSLNAGTSKETQYF
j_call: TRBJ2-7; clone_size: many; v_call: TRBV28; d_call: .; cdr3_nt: TGTGCCAGCACCGCAGTTGGATTAGAGCCTTACGAGCAGTACTTC; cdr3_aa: CASTAVGLEPYEQYF
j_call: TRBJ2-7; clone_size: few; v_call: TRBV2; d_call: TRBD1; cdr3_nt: TGTGCCACCAGGGGGAGCGGCTACGAGCAGTACTTC; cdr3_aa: CATRGSGYEQYF
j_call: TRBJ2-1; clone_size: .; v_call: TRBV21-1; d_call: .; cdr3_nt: TGTGCCAGCAGCTCCCCTCGGGGAGCGGGACAGAATGAGCAGTTCTTC; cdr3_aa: CASSSPRGAGQNEQFF
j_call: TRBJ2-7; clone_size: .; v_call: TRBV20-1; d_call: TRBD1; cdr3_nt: TGCAGTGCTAGAGATCGAGGCAGGGGGCTTTACGAGCAGTACTTC; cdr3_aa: CSARDRGRGLYEQYF
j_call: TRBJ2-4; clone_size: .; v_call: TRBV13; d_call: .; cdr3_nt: TGTGCCAGCAGCTTAGCCGGGAAACACGCCGATGAGCAGTACTTC; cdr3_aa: CASSLAGKHADEQYF
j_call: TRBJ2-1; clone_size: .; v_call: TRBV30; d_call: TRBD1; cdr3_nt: TGTGCCTGGACCAGTGGTGACAGGGGGTATAGGATCGACAATGAGCAGTTCTTC; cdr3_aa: CAWTSGDRGYRIDNEQFF
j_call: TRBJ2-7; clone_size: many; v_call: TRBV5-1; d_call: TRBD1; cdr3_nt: TGCGCCAGCAGCTCCGGGACAGGGGACGTCTACGAGCAGTACTTC; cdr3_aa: CASSSGTGDVYEQYF
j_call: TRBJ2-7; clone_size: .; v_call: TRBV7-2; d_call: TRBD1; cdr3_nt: TGTGCCAGCAGCCTGGACAGGGGGATCACCTACGAGCAGTACTTC; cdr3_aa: CASSLDRGITYEQYF
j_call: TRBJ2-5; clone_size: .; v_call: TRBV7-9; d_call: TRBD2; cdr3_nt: TGTGCCAGCAGCCCCGGGACTAGCGGGGCCTCCGCCGGGGAGACCCAGTACTTC; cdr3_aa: CASSPGTSGASAGETQYF
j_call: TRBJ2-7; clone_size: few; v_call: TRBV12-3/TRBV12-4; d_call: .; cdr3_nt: TGTGCCAGCAGCTCACAGGGAGGATCCTACAATGAGCAGTACTTC; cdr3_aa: CASSSQGGSYNEQYF
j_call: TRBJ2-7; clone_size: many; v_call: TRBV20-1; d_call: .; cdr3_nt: TGCAGTGCTAGAAGGGCGGATGCCTCCTACGAGCAGTACTTC; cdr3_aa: CSARRADASYEQYF
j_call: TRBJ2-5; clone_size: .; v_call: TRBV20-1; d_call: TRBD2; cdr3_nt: TGCAGTGCTAGAGGCTCGGTAGCGGGGGGATTGTACCAAGAGACCCAGTACTTC; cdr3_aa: CSARGSVAGGLYQETQYF
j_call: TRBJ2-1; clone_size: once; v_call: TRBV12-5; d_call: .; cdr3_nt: TGTGCTAGTGCCCTAGAGGGGAGGGGGTCATACAATGAGCAGTTCTTC; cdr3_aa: CASALEGRGSYNEQFF
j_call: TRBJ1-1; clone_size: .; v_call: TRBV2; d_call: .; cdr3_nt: TGTGCCAGCCCCACGTGGGCGAACACTGAAGCTTTCTTT; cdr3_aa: CASPTWANTEAFF
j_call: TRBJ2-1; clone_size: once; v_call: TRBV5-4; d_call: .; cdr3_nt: TGTGCCAGCAGCTGGGGGCTAGCGGCCTACAATGAGCAGTTCTTC; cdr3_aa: CASSWGLAAYNEQFF
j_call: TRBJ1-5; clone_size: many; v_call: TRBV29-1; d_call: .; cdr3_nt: TGCAGCGTTGCCCCCGGGGCAGGGAAACAGCCCCAGCATTTT; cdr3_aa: CSVAPGAGKQPQHF
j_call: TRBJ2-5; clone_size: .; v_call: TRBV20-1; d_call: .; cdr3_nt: TGCAGTGCTAGCCCCGAAAAGACCCAGTACTTC; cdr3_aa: CSASPEKTQYF
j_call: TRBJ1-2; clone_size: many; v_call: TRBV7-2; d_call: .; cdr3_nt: TGTGCCAGCTTTACGGACGCTCACTATAGGAGCTACACCTTC; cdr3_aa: CASFTDAHYRSYTF
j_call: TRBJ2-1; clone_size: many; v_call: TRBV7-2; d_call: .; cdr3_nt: TGTGCCAGCAGCTTAGATGGTTGGCAGTTCTTC; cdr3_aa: CASSLDGWQFF
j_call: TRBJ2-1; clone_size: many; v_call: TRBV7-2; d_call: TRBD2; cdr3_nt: TGTGCCAGCAGCTCCCGACTAGCGGGGGGCTATGAGCAGTTCTTC; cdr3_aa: CASSSRLAGGYEQFF
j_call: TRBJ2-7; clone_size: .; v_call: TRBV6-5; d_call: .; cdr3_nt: TGTGCCAGCAGTTACTCGACGGATAGGAACAATGAGCAGTACTTC; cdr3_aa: CASSYSTDRNNEQYF